This T cell receptor (beta chain) was obtained from a study of blood T cell repertoires in COVID-19 (dated by TCRdb to 2020 to 2021). Regarding the complete study: The collaborator samples originated in the United States, Italy and Spain and spanned the acute and convalescent phases of COVID-19. The material from the prospective study consisted of cDNA or gDNA derived from T cells, B-cell-depleted T cells, or PBMCs. Deeply sampled blood TCRbeta repertoires from subjects exposed to, actively infected with, or recovered from COVID-19 were included in the dataset. A freely available public database, intended as a resource for researchers studying the immune response to SARS-CoV-2, is where the repertoires were released. Samples came from the ongoing ImmuneRACE study (first 160 participants) plus 1,254 subjects from 6 global collaborators. The sample metadata nearly always contained a de-identified subject ID, COVID-19 status, age in years and sex. Where available, HLA class I and class II types were taken from metadata supplied by the sample provider and were not determined by assay-based typing. Overall study results and their limits: How much clinical and demographic metadata was included differed by source and by participant, and the metadata was provided uncurated.

The immunoSEQ Assay, a bias-controlled multiplex PCR, was used to amplify TCRbeta CDR3 regions from genomic DNA. From the authors' description of their analysis: The number of nucleated cells in each sample was estimated from the amplification of reference gene primers within the assay. Sequence reads were collapsed and filtered to measure the absolute abundance of every unique TCRbeta CDR3 rearrangement. For each sample, productive Simpson clonality was calculated as the square root of Simpson's diversity index over productive rearrangements. TCRdb retrieved this table from immuneACCESS and kept in-frame rearrangements only. Not all clones are present; in checked studies, unresolved V genes account for under half, and no reason is known for the remainder. The DNA gave D and trimming, while V, J and clone size come from that table. Recorded for this sample are a few hundred thousand clones; roughly nine tenths of them occurred a single time. The ten largest make up 4% to 5% of the sample.

A remark on this clone: The antigen this receptor binds is unknown. No much larger clone is present one base from it, and per-base qualities are unavailable.

CDR1 and CDR2 are drawn from the germline V gene: SGHRS, YFSETQ. Trimming costs V 2 bases and J 1 base, and their ends lie 9 bases apart. From the cysteine through the phenylalanine, the CDR3 covers 14 amino acids. Only the CDR3 part of the read is kept: 42 bases, read in frame from the first base. Samples from volunteer blood donors who had recovered from COVID-19 were contributed by a second Seattle source. Whole blood was collected in K2EDTA tubes by collaborating institutions according to the institutions' own protocols. For TCRbeta analysis, collaborators shipped samples as frozen whole blood, isolated PBMCs, or DNA extracted from either of those sample types.

The sequence was obtained from a middle-aged woman who had recovered from COVID-19. The chain was built from TRBV5-1 and TRBJ1-1; tentative D gene TRBD1, with 6 bases matching. Sequencing was carried out using peripheral blood. The nucleotide sequence is TGCGCCAGCAGCTTACTGGACAGGAACACTGAAGCTTTCTTT. Translation gives CASSLLDRNTEAFF.